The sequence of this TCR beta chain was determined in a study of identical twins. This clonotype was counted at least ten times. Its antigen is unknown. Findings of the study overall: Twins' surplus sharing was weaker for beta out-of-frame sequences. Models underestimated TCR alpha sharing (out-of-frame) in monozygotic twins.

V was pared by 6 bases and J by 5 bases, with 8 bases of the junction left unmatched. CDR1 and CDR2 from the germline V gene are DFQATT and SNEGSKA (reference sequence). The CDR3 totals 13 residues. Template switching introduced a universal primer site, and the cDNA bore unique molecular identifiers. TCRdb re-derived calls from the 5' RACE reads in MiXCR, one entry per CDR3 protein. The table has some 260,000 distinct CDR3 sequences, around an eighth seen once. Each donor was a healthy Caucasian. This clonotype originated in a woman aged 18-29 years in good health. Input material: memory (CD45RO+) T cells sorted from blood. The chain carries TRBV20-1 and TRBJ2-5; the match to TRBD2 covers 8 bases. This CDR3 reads CSAAGTGGETQYF. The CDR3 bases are TGCAGTGCCGCCGGGACGGGAGGGGAGACCCAGTACTTC.